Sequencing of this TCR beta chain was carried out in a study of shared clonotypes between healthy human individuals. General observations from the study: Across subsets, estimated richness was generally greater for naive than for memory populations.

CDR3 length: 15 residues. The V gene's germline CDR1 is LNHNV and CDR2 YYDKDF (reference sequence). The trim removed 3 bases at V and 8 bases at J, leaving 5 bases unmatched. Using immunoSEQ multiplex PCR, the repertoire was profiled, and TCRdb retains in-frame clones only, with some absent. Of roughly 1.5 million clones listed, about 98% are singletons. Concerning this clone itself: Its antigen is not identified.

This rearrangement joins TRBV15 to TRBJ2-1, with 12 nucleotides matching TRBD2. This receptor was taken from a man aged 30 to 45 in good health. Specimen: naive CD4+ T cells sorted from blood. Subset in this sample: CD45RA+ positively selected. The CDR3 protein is CATSSLAGGVDEQFF. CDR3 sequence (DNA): TGTGCCACCAGCAGTCTAGCGGGAGGGGTGGATGAGCAGTTCTTC.